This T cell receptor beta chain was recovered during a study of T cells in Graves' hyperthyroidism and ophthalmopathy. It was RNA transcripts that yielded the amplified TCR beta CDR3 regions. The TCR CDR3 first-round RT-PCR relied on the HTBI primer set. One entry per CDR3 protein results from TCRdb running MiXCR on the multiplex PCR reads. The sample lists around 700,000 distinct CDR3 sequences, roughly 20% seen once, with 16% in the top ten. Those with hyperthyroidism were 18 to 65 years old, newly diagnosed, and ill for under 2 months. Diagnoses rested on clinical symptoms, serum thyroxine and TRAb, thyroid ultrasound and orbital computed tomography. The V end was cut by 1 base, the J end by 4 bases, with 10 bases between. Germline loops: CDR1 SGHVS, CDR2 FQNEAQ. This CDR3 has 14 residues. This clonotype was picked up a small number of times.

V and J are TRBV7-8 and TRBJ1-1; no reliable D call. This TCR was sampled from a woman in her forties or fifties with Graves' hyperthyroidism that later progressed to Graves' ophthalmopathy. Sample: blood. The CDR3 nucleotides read TGTGCCAGCAGCTTAGACGGGCAGAGCACTGAAGCTTTCTTT. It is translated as CASSLDGQSTEAFF.